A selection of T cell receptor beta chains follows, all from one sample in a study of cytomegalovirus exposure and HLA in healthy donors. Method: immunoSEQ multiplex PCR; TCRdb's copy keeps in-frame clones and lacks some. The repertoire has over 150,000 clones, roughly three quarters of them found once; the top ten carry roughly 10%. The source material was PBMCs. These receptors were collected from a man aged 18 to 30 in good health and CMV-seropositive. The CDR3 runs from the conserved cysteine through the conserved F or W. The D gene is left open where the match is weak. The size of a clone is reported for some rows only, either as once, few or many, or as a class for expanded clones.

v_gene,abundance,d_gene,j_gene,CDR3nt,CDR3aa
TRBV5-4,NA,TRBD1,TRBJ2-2,TGTGCCAGCAGCTTGGGGACAGGGGCCACCGGGGAGCTGTTTTTT,CASSLGTGATGELFF
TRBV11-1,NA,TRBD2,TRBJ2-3,TGTGCCAGCAGCTTACTGACTAGCGGGACGGATACGCAGTATTTT,CASSLLTSGTDTQYF
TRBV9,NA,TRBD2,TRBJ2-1,TGTGCCAGCAGCGCGCCGACTAGCGGGGGGCGCGCCATATCCTACAATGAGCAGTTCTTC,CASSAPTSGGRAISYNEQFF
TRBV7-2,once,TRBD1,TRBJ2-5,TGTGCCAGCAGCAACCACTGGACAGGGGAAGAGACCCAGTACTTC,CASSNHWTGEETQYF
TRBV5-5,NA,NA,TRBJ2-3,TGTGCCAGCAGCTTGACAGTCTATAGCACAGATACGCAGTATTTT,CASSLTVYSTDTQYF
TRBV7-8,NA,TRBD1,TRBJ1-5,TGTGCCAGCAGCTTAGACCCGGACAGGGCAAACCAGCCCCAGCATTTT,CASSLDPDRANQPQHF
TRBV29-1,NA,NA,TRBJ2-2,TGCAGCGTTTTGACAGGACGGAACACCGGGGAGCTGTTTTTT,CSVLTGRNTGELFF
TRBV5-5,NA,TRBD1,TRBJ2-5,TGTGCCAGCAGCGAGGGGGACAGAACCGAAGAGACCCAGTACTTC,CASSEGDRTEETQYF
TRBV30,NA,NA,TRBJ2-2,TGTGCCTGGGGGCACACCGGGGAGCTGTTTTTT,CAWGHTGELFF
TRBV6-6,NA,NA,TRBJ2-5,TGTGCCAGCAATATAGAGGGGGTTCAAGAGACCCAGTACTTC,CASNIEGVQETQYF
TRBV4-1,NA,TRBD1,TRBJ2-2,TGCGCCAGCAGCCTATATCTACAGGGGGCGAACACCGGGGAGCTGTTTTTT,CASSLYLQGANTGELFF
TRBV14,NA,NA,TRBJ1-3,TGTGCCAGCAGCCCCCTTTATACAGGACCTGGAAACACCATATATTTT,CASSPLYTGPGNTIYF
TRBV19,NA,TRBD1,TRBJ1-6,TGTGCTAGTAGTATTACAGGGGGTAATTCACCCCTCCACTTT,CASSITGGNSPLHF
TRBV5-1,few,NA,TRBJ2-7,TGCGCCAGCAGCCACGGGTCGACCGAGCAGTACTTC,CASSHGSTEQYF
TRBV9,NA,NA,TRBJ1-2,TGTGCCAGCAGCCCCACGGGTCCTGACTATGGCTACACCTTC,CASSPTGPDYGYTF
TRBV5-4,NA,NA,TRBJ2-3,TGTGCCAGCAGCCGTGCGGGACAGTCTTCGTCGTCGCAGTATTTT,CASSRAGQSSSSQYF
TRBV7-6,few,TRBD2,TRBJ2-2,TGTGCCAGCAGCTCGGGGCTAGCGGGAGGGCTTACCGGGGAGCTGTTTTTT,CASSSGLAGGLTGELFF
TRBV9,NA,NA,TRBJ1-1,TGTGCCAGCAGCCACGGCCCCTCGGACATGCCCACTGAAGCTTTCTTT,CASSHGPSDMPTEAFF
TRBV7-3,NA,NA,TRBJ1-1,TGTGCCAGCAGCTTAAACCCCTCGTTGGGGGGAGCTGAAGCTTTCTTT,CASSLNPSLGGAEAFF
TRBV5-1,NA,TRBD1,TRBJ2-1,TGCGCCAGCAGCTTCGGGACAGGGGGCTTGTCCTACAATGAGCAGTTCTTC,CASSFGTGGLSYNEQFF
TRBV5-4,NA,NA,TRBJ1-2,TGTGCCAGCAGCTTCCCAGGGGTAGCTAACTATGGCTACACCTTC,CASSFPGVANYGYTF
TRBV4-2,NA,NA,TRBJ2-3,TGTGCCAGCAGCCAAGACAGGGTGAAGGATACGCAGTATTTT,CASSQDRVKDTQYF
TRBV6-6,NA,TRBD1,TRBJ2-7,TGTGCCAGCAGCCGAGGACAGGGAGCCTACGAGCAGTACTTC,CASSRGQGAYEQYF
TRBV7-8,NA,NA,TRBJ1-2,TGTGCCAGCAGCGAAGACAGGAGAACTCCTATTAACTATGGCTACACCTTC,CASSEDRRTPINYGYTF
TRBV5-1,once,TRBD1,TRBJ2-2,TGCGCCAGCAGCGGGGACAGGGGAGGTACCGGGGAGCTGTTTTTT,CASSGDRGGTGELFF
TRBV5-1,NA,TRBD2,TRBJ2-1,TGCGCCAGCAGCTTGAGACTAGCGTTTGTCGCTGAGCAGTTCTTC,CASSLRLAFVAEQFF
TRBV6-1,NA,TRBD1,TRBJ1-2,TGTGCCAGCAGTGCAACAGGGGCTGCCTATGGCTACACCTTC,CASSATGAAYGYTF
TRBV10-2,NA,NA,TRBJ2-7,TGCGCCAGCAGGGCGGACAGTCCCTACGAGCAGTACTTC,CASRADSPYEQYF
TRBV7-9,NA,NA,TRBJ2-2,TGTGCCAGCAGCTCCCAAAAGAAGCCGGTTGCCGGGGAGCTGTTTTTT,CASSSQKKPVAGELFF
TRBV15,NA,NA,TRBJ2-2,TGTGCCACCAGCCCCCCCATTGCGACCGGGGAGCTGTTTTTT,CATSPPIATGELFF
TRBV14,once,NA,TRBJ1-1,TGTGCCAGCAGCCATCCGGCGGTGAACACTGAAGCTTTCTTT,CASSHPAVNTEAFF
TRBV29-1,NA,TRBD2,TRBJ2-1,TGCAGCGTTGTTGGGCTAGCGGGCCACAATGAGCAGTTCTTC,CSVVGLAGHNEQFF
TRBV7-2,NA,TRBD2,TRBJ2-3,TGTGCCAGCAGCCTGACTAGCGGGACTAGCACAGATACGCAGTATTTT,CASSLTSGTSTDTQYF
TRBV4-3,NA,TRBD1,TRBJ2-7,TGCGCCAGCAGCCAAGTCCGGGGCAGGGGGTTCGAGCAGTACTTC,CASSQVRGRGFEQYF
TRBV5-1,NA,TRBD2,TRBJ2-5,TGCGCCAGCAGCTTCGGCGGGGGGGGGCAGACCCAGTACTTC,CASSFGGGGQTQYF
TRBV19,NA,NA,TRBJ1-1,TGTGCCAGTATAGCCGGGAACACTGAAGCTTTCTTT,CASIAGNTEAFF
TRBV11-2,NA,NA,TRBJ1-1,TGTGCCAGCAGCCCCCTGGCTTCGGGGGGTTTCACTGAAGCTTTCTTT,CASSPLASGGFTEAFF
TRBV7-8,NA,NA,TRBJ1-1,TGTGCCAGCAGCGGAGGGACGTACCAAGCTTTCTTT,CASSGGTYQAFF
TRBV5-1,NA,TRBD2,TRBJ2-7,TGCGCCAGCAGCTTGGCCAGCTGGCTAGCGGGGAGCTCCTACGAGCAGTACTTC,CASSLASWLAGSSYEQYF
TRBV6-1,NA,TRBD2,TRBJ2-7,TGTGCCAGCAGTGAAGAGGGCGGGGGGGCCTTGGAGCAGTACTTC,CASSEEGGGALEQYF
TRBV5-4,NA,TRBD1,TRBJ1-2,TGTGCCAGCAGCTGGGGACAGCTACCTTATGGCTACACCTTC,CASSWGQLPYGYTF
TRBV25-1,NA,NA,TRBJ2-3,TGTGCCAGCAGTGAATTGTTGTTCTCGGCGGGACCCACAGATACGCAGTATTTT,CASSELLFSAGPTDTQYF
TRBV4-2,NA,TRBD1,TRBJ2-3,TGTGCCAGCAGCCAAGAGACTTTTGGACAGGGGACACCGAGCACAGATACGCAGTATTTT,CASSQETFGQGTPSTDTQYF
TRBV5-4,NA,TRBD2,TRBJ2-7,TGTGCCAGCAGCCCTGGAGGCGGGAGGAGCTCCTACGAGCAGTACTTC,CASSPGGGRSSYEQYF
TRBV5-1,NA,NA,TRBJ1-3,TGCGCCAGCAGCTTGGTGGGGAGGGAGAACACCATATATTTT,CASSLVGRENTIYF
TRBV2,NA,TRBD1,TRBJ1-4,TGTGCCAGCAGTGCAGGGGGCATGACTAATGAAAAACTGTTTTTT,CASSAGGMTNEKLFF